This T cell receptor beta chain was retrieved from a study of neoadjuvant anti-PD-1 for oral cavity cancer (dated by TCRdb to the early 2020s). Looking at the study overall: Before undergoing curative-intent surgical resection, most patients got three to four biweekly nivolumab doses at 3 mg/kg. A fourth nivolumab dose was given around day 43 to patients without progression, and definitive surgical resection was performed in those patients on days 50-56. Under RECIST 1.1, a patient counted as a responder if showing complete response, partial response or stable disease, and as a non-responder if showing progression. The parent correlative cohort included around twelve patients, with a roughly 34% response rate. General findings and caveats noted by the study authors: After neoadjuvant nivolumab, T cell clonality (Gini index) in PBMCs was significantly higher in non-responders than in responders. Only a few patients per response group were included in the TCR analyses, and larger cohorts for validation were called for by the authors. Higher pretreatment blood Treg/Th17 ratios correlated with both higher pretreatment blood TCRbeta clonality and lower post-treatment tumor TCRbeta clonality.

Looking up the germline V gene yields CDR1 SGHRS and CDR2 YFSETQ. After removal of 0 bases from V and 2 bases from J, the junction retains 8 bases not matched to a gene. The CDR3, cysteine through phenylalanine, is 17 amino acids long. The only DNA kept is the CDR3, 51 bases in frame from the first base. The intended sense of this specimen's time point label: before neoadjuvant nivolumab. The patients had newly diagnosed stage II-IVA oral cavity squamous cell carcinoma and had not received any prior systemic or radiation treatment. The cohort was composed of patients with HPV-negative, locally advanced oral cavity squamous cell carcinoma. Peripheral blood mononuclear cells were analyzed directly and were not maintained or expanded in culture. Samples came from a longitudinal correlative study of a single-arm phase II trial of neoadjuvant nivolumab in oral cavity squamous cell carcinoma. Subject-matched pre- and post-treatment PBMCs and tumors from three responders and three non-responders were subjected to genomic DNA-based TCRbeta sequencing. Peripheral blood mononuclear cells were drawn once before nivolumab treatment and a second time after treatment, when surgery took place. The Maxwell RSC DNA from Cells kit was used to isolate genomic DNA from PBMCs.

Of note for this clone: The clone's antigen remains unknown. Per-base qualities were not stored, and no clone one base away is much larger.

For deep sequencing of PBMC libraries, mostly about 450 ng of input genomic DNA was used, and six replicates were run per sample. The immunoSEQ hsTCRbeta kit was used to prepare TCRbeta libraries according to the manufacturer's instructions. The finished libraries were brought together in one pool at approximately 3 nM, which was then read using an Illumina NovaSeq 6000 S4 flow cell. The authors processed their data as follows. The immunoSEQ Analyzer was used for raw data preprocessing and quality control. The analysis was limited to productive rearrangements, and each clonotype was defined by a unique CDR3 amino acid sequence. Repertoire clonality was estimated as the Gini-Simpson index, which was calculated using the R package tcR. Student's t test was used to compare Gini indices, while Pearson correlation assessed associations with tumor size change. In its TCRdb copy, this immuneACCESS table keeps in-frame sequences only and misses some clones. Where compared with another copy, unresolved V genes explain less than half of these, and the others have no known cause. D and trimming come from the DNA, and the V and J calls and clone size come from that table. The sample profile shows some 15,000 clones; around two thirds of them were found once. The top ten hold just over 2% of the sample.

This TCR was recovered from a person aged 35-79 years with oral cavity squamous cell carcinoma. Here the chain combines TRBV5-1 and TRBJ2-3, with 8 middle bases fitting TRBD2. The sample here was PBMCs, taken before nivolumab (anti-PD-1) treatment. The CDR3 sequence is CASSLEPIAGHTDTQYF. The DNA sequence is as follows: TGCGCCAGCAGCTTGGAACCGATAGCGGGACACACAGATACGCAGTATTTT.